Sequencing of this T cell receptor (beta chain) was carried out in a study of T cell repertoires in cytomegalovirus infection. At the level of the study: CMV epitopes in the study were HLA-C-restricted (recently identified) and HLA-B-restricted (well studied).

This clonotype has just a few counts. The antigen is unknown. TCRdb reprocessed the reads with MiXCR, giving one entry per CDR3 protein. The table shows approximately 73,000 distinct CDR3 sequences, with about 37% occurring only once. Trimming cost V 6 bases and J 4 bases; bases outside gene matches: 8. CDR3 length: 15 residues. Study-wide results and caveats: The ex vivo response was dominated by HLA-C-restricted CMV-specific TCR beta clonotypes.

This receptor was obtained from a human donor in good health (CMV status not recorded). Some clones in this sample may be carry-over from other donors' samples. The rearrangement joins TRBV12-3 or TRBV12-4 to TRBJ1-5, with 8 bases matching TRBD1. Specimen: CD8+ T cells from cultured PBMCs, collected from culture after CMV antigen stimulation. CDR3 loop: CASRPQGARNQPQHF. The CDR3 bases are TGTGCCAGCAGACCTCAGGGGGCACGGAATCAGCCCCAGCATTTT.